Sequencing of this TCR beta chain was carried out in a study of blood T cell repertoires in COVID-19. Study-wide context: The analysed material was cDNA or gDNA that came from T cells, B-cell-depleted T cells, or PBMCs.

The V and J ends lost 0 bases and 2 bases respectively, with 6 bases between them. CDR1 SGHRS and CDR2 YFSETQ come from the germline V gene. The CDR3 extends over 13 amino acids. Clones were read by immunoSEQ multiplex PCR, and TCRdb kept only the in-frame ones, dropping some. Of 100,000 to 150,000 clones in the sample, around 74% were seen once. The sample was peripheral blood. The origin of this receptor is a man aged 55 to 70 with acute or convalescent COVID-19. The rearrangement uses TRBV5-1 and TRBJ2-7; D is ambiguous. The CDR3 DNA is TGCGCCAGCAGCTTGGACTCCGCCTACGAGCAGTACTTC. Amino acids: CASSLDSAYEQYF.